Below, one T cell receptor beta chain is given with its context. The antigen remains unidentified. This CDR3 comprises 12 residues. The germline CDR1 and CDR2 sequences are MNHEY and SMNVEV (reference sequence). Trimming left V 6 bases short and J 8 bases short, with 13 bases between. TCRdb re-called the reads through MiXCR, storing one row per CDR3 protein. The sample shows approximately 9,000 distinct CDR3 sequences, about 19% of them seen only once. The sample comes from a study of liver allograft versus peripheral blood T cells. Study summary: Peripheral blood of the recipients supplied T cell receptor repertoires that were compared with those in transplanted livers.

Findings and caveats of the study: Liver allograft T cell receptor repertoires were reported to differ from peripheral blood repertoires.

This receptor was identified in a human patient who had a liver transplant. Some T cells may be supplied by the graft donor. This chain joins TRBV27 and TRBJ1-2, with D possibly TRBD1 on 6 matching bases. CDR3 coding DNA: TGTGCCAGCAGAAAACAGGGAATGGGCTACACCTTC. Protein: CASRKQGMGYTF.